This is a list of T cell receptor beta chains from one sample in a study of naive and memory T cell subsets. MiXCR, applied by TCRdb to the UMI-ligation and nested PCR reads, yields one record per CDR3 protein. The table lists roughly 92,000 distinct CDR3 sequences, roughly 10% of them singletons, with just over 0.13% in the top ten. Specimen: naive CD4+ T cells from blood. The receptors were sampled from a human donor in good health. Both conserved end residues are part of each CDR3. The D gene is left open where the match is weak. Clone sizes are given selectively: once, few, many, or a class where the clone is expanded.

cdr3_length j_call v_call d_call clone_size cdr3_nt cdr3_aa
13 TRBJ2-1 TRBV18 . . TGTGCCAGCTCATGGGACTTCTACAATGAGCAGTTCTTC CASSWDFYNEQFF
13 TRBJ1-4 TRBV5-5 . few TGTGCCAGCAGCGAACCGGTGGTTGAAAAACTGTTTTTT CASSEPVVEKLFF
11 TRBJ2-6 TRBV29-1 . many TGCAGCGTTTTTGGGGCCAACGTCCTGACTTTC CSVFGANVLTF
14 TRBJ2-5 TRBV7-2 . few TGTGCCAGCAGCTCCCCTTCCCGTGGAATCACCCAGTACTTC CASSSPSRGITQYF
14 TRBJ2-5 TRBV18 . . TGTGCCAGCTCACCACCTCCAAGCATAGAGACCCAGTACTTC CASSPPPSIETQYF
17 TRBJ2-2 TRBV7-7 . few TGTGCCAGCAGCCCCTCCCCGGGCGGGCCGAACACCGGGGAGCTGTTTTTT CASSPSPGGPNTGELFF
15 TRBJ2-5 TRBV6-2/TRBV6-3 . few TGTGCCAGCAGCGCCCACAGCCCGACGAAGGAGACCCAGTACTTC CASSAHSPTKETQYF
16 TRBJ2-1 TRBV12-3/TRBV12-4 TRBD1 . TGTGCCAGCAGTTCTCTCAGACAGGGGGCGAAAAATGAGCAGTTCTTC CASSSLRQGAKNEQFF
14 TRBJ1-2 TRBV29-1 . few TGCAGCGTTGAGGGAGGTAGTGAAAACTATGGCTACACCTTC CSVEGGSENYGYTF
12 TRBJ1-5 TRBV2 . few TGTGCCAGCAGTAAGACAGATCAGCCCCAGCATTTT CASSKTDQPQHF
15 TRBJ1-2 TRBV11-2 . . TGTGCCAGCAGCTTTGCCGCAGGGGCCTACTTTGGCTACACCTTC CASSFAAGAYFGYTF
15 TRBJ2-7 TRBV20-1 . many TGCAGTGCTAGAGATGGGGAGACTACGTCCTACGAGCAGTACTTC CSARDGETTSYEQYF
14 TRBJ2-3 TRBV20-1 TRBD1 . TGCAGTGCTGGACAGGAATATTTCACAGATACGCAGTATTTT CSAGQEYFTDTQYF
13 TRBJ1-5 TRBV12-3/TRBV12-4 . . TGTGCCAGCACCCGAGATAGCAATCAGCCCCAGCATTTT CASTRDSNQPQHF
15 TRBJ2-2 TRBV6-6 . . TGTGCCAGCAGTAATCAACTAGAAGAGGCCGGGGAGCTGTTTTTT CASSNQLEEAGELFF